The 32 T cell receptor beta chains below all came from one sample that was sequenced in a study of cytomegalovirus exposure and HLA in healthy donors. PCR amplification relied on 60 Vbeta primers (plus 13 Jbeta primers). Profiling relied on immunoSEQ multiplex PCR, and the TCRdb table lists in-frame clones only, not all of them. The sample consists of about 95,000 clones, just under 70% of them appearing once. Sequenced sample: PBMCs. The source is a woman in her forties or fifties in good health and CMV-seropositive.

V gene TRBV6-1 combines with J gene TRBJ2-5; TRBD2 aligns across 11 bases. The assigned J gene may be wrong: the sequence end matches TRBJ2-7 better. Looked up from germline, CDR1 is MNHNS and CDR2 is SASEGT. This CDR3 contains 16 residues. The CDR3 DNA follows: TGTGCCAGCAGTGACGTTACTAGCGGGGGATCCTACGAGCAGTACTTC. This encodes CASSDVTSGGSYEQYF.

This clone was seen only a few times. The genes are TRBV7-8 and TRBJ1-2, with D perhaps matching TRBD1 (6 bases). From germline, CDR1 is SGHVS and CDR2 FQNEAQ. Trimming left V 0 bases short and J 4 bases short, with 12 bases between. The CDR3 is 15 amino acids. As DNA, the CDR3 is TGTGCCAGCAGCTTAGCGGCAGGGGTAGGCTATGGCTACACCTTC. Encoded protein: CASSLAAGVGYGYTF.

The chain couples TRBV29-1 to TRBJ2-2, with no clear D. The length of the CDR3 is 15 residues. Per germline, CDR1 SQVTM and CDR2 ANQGSEA. Deletions cut 7 bases from V and 0 bases from J, with 15 bases between. The CDR3 sequence: CSASPRNSNTGELFF. The DNA of the CDR3 is TGCAGCGCCAGCCCTAGGAACTCGAACACCGGGGAGCTGTTTTTT.

This clone was recorded a few times. The chain links TRBV29-1 to TRBJ2-1; TRBD1 matches 7 bases. Per germline, CDR1 SQVTM and CDR2 ANQGSEA. CDR3 size: 14 residues. After removal of 5 bases from V and 1 base from J, the junction contained 5 bases not matched to a gene. DNA for the CDR3: TGCAGCGTTAACGGACAGGCGTCCTACAATGAGCAGTTCTTC. The encoded protein is CSVNGQASYNEQFF.

The rearrangement uses TRBV5-6 and TRBJ1-3, with a weak D call TRBD1 (5 bases). Germline V CDR1 and CDR2: SGHDT, YYEEEE. The CDR3 covers 15 residues. The V end lost 2 bases, the J end lost 3 bases, and 12 bases lay between the germline ends. CDR3 in amino acids: CASSFPTEGGNTIYF. DNA for the CDR3: TGTGCCAGCAGCTTCCCGACAGAAGGTGGAAACACCATATATTTT. Using reference TRBV5-6 and TRBJ1-3 for the parts outside the CDR3, the full variable domain is DAGVTQSPTHLIKTRGQQVTLRCSPKSGHDTVSWYQQALGQGPQFIFQYYEEEERQRGNFPDRFSGHQFPNYSSELNVNALLLGDSALYLCASSFPTEGGNTIYFGEGSWLTVV.

The chain carries TRBV10-3 and TRBJ1-3; no firm D call. Trimming pared 11 bases from V and 1 base from J, leaving 9 bases between. Looked up from germline, CDR1 is ENHRY and CDR2 is SYGVKD. The CDR3 runs to 12 residues. CDR3 sequence: CAARASGNTIYF. CDR3 sequence (DNA): TGTGCCGCGCGGGCATCTGGAAACACCATATATTTT.

The chain carries TRBV30 and TRBJ2-5, with D maybe TRBD2 (6 bases). The germline V and J ends were trimmed by 7 bases and 5 bases, with 17 bases remaining between them. CDR3 length: 13 residues. Per the germline V gene, CDR1 is GTSNPN and CDR2 is SVGIG (reference sequence). The CDR3 nucleotides read TGTGCCTCTTCGGGACTCCCGGACGAGACCCAGTACTTC. It specifies CASSGLPDETQYF. The entire variable domain, with the rest obtained from reference TRBV30 and TRBJ2-5, is as follows: SQTIHQWPATLVQPVGSPLSLECTVEGTSNPNLYWYRQAAGRGLQLLFYSVGIGQISSEVPQNLSASRPQDRQFILSSKKLLLSDSGFYLCASSGLPDETQYFGPGTRLLVL.

This clone was detected a few times. V and J are TRBV11-2 and TRBJ2-5; the match to TRBD2 covers 7 bases. Germline trimming cut 4 bases from V and 7 bases from J; bases unmatched to any gene: 12. Germline assignment: CDR1 SGHAT and CDR2 FQNNGV. CDR3 size: 15 residues. CDR3 bases: TGTGCCAGCAGCTGGGAGGGACCCCCTTCTGCGACCCAGTACTTC. Amino acid sequence: CASSWEGPPSATQYF.

This clone came up a few times. The chain couples TRBV7-6 to TRBJ2-5; D remains unclear. This CDR3 is built from 17 residues. CDR1 and CDR2 (germline): SGHVS, FNYEAQ. V lost 5 bases and J 4 bases, leaving 23 bases between the germline ends. CDR3 DNA sequence: TGTGCCAGCAGCCCGGCGATAGCCCGTTCCGGAGTAGAGACCCAGTACTTC. Encoded protein: CASSPAIARSGVETQYF.

The chain recombines TRBV19 with TRBJ2-7; 9 nucleotides agree with TRBD1. This CDR3 is built from 15 residues. V shed 6 bases and J 5 bases; nucleotides not matched to a gene: 11. The germline V gene encodes CDR1 LNHDA and CDR2 SQIVND (reference sequence). The CDR3 sequence: CASRFNGQGLHEQYF. The CDR3 nucleotides read TGTGCCAGTAGGTTTAATGGACAGGGGTTACACGAGCAGTACTTC.

The J gene is TRBJ2-3, the V gene TRBV29-1; a possible D gene is TRBD2 (7 bases). The CDR3 is 16 residues long. V was pared by 3 bases and J by 5 bases, with 21 bases between. Germline assignment: CDR1 SQVTM and CDR2 ANQGSEA. The CDR3 DNA is TGCAGCGTTGAGGGGGGGCGGATCACTTCTGTAGATACGCAGTATTTT. Protein product: CSVEGGRITSVDTQYF.

In this sample, this clone turned up a few times. J is TRBJ1-1 and V is TRBV15; TRBD1 might be the D (5 bases). The germline CDR1 and CDR2 sequences are LNHNV and YYDKDF (reference sequence). The CDR3 covers 12 residues. V shed 8 bases and J shed 12 bases, with 19 bases lying between them. CDR3 residues: CATRGVPGLTFF. The CDR3 DNA reads TGTGCCACCCGGGGGGTACCGGGACTAACTTTCTTT.

This sequence joins TRBV7-8 and TRBJ1-2; D might be TRBD1 (5 bases). V was cut by 6 bases and J by 5 bases, with 16 bases left in between. The CDR3 is made up of 14 amino acids. The germline V gene encodes CDR1 SGHVS and CDR2 FQNEAQ. CDR3 sequence reads: CASSQSHRQYGYTF. The DNA for the CDR3 is TGTGCCAGCAGTCAAAGCCACAGGCAATATGGCTACACCTTC.

Note on this clone: This same CDR3 is encoded by further DNA sequences in the sample. The chain uses TRBV5-4 and TRBJ2-1; weak D call: TRBD2 (6 bases). Trimming cost V 0 bases and J 1 base, with 8 bases left between them. The CDR3 covers 15 residues. CDR1 and CDR2 (germline): SGHNT, YYREEE (reference sequence). For the CDR3, the DNA is TGTGCCAGCAGCTTGGGTAGCGGATCCTACAATGAGCAGTTCTTC. It encodes CASSLGSGSYNEQFF.

About this clone itself: In the same sample, other DNA sequences code for this CDR3. The CDR3 sequence is CASSLEQENPYEQYF. The CDR3, as DNA: TGTGCCAGCAGTTTAGAACAGGAAAATCCCTACGAGCAGTACTTC. The chain combines TRBV28 with TRBJ2-7, with D perhaps matching TRBD1 (5 bases). Germline-derived CDR1 and CDR2 are MDHEN and SYDVKM. This CDR3 contains 15 residues. V was trimmed by 2 bases and J by 2 bases, leaving 13 bases between them. Looking up the rest from reference TRBV28 and TRBJ2-7 gives the full variable domain: DVKVTQSSRYLVKRTGEKVFLECVQDMDHENMFWYRQDPGLGLRLIYFSYDVKMKEKGDIPEGYSVSREKKERFSLILESASTNQTSMYLCASSLEQENPYEQYFGPGTRLTVT.

This clone was found a few times. This chain connects TRBV7-2 to TRBJ2-1; 11 nucleotides agree with TRBD2. CDR3 size: 15 residues. Germline lookup yields CDR1 SGHTA and CDR2 FQGNSA. After removal of 3 bases from V and 4 bases from J, the junction contained 2 bases not matched to a gene. The CDR3 region has the DNA TGTGCCAGCAGCTTTAGCGGGAGGGGATACAATGAGCAGTTCTTC. Translating it yields CASSFSGRGYNEQFF.

This clone was seen a single time. The CDR3 bases are TGTGCCAGCGTTGGGACTCAAAATCAGCCCCAGCATTTT. Residues: CASVGTQNQPQHF. The chain is built from TRBV2 and TRBJ1-5, with a weak D call TRBD1 (5 bases). The CDR3 totals 13 residues. The V end was cut by 8 bases, the J end by 4 bases, with 12 bases between. Looked up from germline, CDR1 is SNHLY and CDR2 is FYNNEI.

CDR3 coding DNA: TGTGCCAGTAGTATACGAGGACAGGGGACAATTGGGGAGCTGTTTTTT. This translates into CASSIRGQGTIGELFF. J is TRBJ2-2 and V is TRBV19; 9 nucleotides agree with TRBD1. J gave up 8 bases and V 2 bases, and 9 bases lay outside the gene matches. Germline CDR1 and CDR2: LNHDA and SQIVND (reference sequence). The CDR3 has 16 residues.

The chain combines TRBV7-2 with TRBJ1-2, with a weak D call TRBD1 (5 bases). The CDR3 spans 14 residues. Germline V CDR1 and CDR2: SGHTA, FQGNSA. Trimming stripped 4 bases from V and 4 bases from J, with 13 bases between. CDR3 DNA sequence: TGTGCCAGCAGCTCGACTCCGGGGGGCTATGGCTACACCTTC. This sequence encodes CASSSTPGGYGYTF.

This chain links TRBV11-3 with TRBJ2-3; possible D gene TRBD1, 6 bases. Germline-derived CDR1 and CDR2 are SGHNT and YENEEA. With 4 bases removed from V and 4 bases from J, the gap between germline ends came to 12 bases. This CDR3 comprises 14 residues. The CDR3 DNA follows: TGTGCCAGCAGCTACGGACAGCCCTCAGATACGCAGTATTTT. This translates into CASSYGQPSDTQYF.

This clone was seen a few times. CDR3 in DNA: TGTGCCAGCAGCCTTAGCGGTAGCTCCTACAATGAGCAGTTCTTC. Residues: CASSLSGSSYNEQFF. This sequence joins TRBV5-4 and TRBJ2-1; D may be TRBD2 (6 bases). The germline gives CDR1 SGHNT, CDR2 YYREEE (reference sequence). The CDR3 consists of 15 residues. V shed 4 bases and J shed 0 bases, with 11 bases lying between them.

The chain recombines TRBV30 with TRBJ1-6, with no clear D. Trimming stripped 8 bases from V and 5 bases from J, with 13 bases between. The CDR3 has 13 amino acids. The germline V gene has CDR1 GTSNPN and CDR2 SVGIG (reference sequence). In DNA, the CDR3 is TGTGCCCGAGGAGGGATAGATAATTCACCCCTCCACTTT. Translation gives CARGGIDNSPLHF. Drawing the rest from reference TRBV30 and TRBJ1-6, the complete variable domain is SQTIHQWPATLVQPVGSPLSLECTVEGTSNPNLYWYRQAAGRGLQLLFYSVGIGQISSEVPQNLSASRPQDRQFILSSKKLLLSDSGFYLCARGGIDNSPLHFGNGTRLTVT.

This chain connects TRBV28 to TRBJ2-2; 10 bases line up with TRBD1. This CDR3 has 16 amino acids. Germline lookup yields CDR1 MDHEN and CDR2 SYDVKM. Germline trimming cut 8 bases from V and 4 bases from J; bases unmatched to any gene: 10. CDR3 DNA: TGTGCCAGCTTCCCTAGACAGGGGGCCCTCACCGGGGAGCTGTTTTTT. It translates to CASFPRQGALTGELFF.

V gene TRBV27 combines with J gene TRBJ2-3; TRBD2 matches 9 bases. Germline lookup yields CDR1 MNHEY and CDR2 SMNVEV (reference sequence). The CDR3 sequence is 17 residues long. After removal of 4 bases from V and 2 bases from J, the junction contained 10 bases not matched to a gene. The CDR3 reads CASSSQLAGGPTDTQYF. The CDR3 coding sequence is TGTGCCAGCAGTTCCCAACTGGCGGGAGGGCCCACAGATACGCAGTATTTT.

This chain joins TRBV5-1 and TRBJ1-3; possible D gene TRBD1, 6 bases. Germline values: CDR1 SGHRS, CDR2 YFSETQ. There are 16 residues in the CDR3. With 0 bases removed from V and 0 bases from J, the gap between germline ends came to 10 bases. The CDR3 sequence is CASSLGEGGSGNTIYF. The CDR3 DNA reads as TGCGCCAGCAGCTTGGGGGAAGGGGGCTCTGGAAACACCATATATTTT.

There are a few counts of this clone. The chain joins TRBV2 to TRBJ2-7, with D perhaps matching TRBD1 (5 bases). CDR3 size: 14 residues. V gave up 4 bases and J gave up 2 bases, with 12 bases separating them. Germline V gene lookup returns CDR1 SNHLY and CDR2 FYNNEI. CDR3 amino acids: CASSGNDRTYEQYF. The CDR3 DNA reads as TGTGCCAGCAGTGGAAACGACAGAACCTACGAGCAGTACTTC.

The sample holds a few counts of this clone. The chain combines TRBV2 with TRBJ1-4; possibly TRBD1 for D (6 bases). CDR3 length: 15 amino acids. Germline-derived CDR1 and CDR2 are SNHLY and FYNNEI. The germline V and J ends were trimmed by 5 bases and 4 bases, with 14 bases remaining between them. Here the CDR3 DNA reads TGTGCCAGCAGTACTAACAGGGTGGATAATGAAAAACTGTTTTTT. This sequence encodes CASSTNRVDNEKLFF.

This chain joins TRBV2 and TRBJ2-2; 10 nucleotides align to TRBD2. Germline V gene sequence: CDR1 SNHLY, CDR2 FYNNEI. The CDR3 contains 14 residues. V shed 7 bases and J 6 bases; nucleotides not matched to a gene: 5. As DNA, the CDR3 is TGTGCCAGCAAAACTAGCGGGGCGTCCGGGGAGCTGTTTTTT. Translation gives CASKTSGASGELFF.

The rearrangement joins TRBV9 to TRBJ2-2; tentatively, D is TRBD2 (5 bases). The CDR3 loop spans 15 amino acids. V gave up 0 bases and J gave up 4 bases, with 10 bases separating them. Germline V gives CDR1 SGDLS, CDR2 YYNGEE. CDR3 DNA: TGTGCCAGCAGCGTAGAGGCAGGAGGCACCGGGGAGCTGTTTTTT. It is translated as CASSVEAGGTGELFF. The whole variable domain, filled in from reference TRBV9 and TRBJ2-2, reads DSGVTQTPKHLITATGQRVTLRCSPRSGDLSVYWYQQSLDQGLQFLIQYYNGEERAKGNILERFSAQQFPDLHSELNLSSLELGDSALYFCASSVEAGGTGELFFGEGSRLTVL.

The chain joins TRBV7-6 to TRBJ1-4; tentatively, D is TRBD1 (5 bases). The CDR3 totals 15 residues. Germline CDR1 and CDR2: SGHVS and FNYEAQ. V lost 3 bases to trimming and J lost 8 bases, with 16 bases between them. The CDR3 DNA sequence: TGTGCCAGCAGCTTGGGGGGACTTGGGGAAGAAAAACTGTTTTTT. Residues: CASSLGGLGEEKLFF.

The rearrangement uses TRBV4-1 and TRBJ1-2; D not resolved. V lost 3 bases to trimming and J lost 4 bases, with 27 bases between them. Germline CDR1 MGHRA, CDR2 YSYEKL. The CDR3 consists of 19 residues. CDR3 coding DNA: TGCGCCAGCAGCCATCCTCTCACCCCACCGGAGACTAGCCGCTATGGCTACACCTTC. The encoded protein is CASSHPLTPPETSRYGYTF.

The table lists this clone with a few counts. The chain employs TRBV10-3 and TRBJ1-2; possible D gene TRBD1, 5 bases. CDR1 is ENHRY, CDR2 SYGVKD, per germline. V lost 6 bases to trimming and J lost 7 bases, with 18 bases between them. The CDR3 covers 14 residues. The CDR3 spells CAIRGGTQRTGYTF. The CDR3 DNA is TGTGCCATCAGGGGAGGGACCCAACGTACTGGCTACACCTTC.